This T cell receptor beta chain was retrieved from a study of regulatory T cells in long-lasting Graves disease (dated by TCRdb to the early 2020s). Study-level background: Persistent Graves' disease meant more than 5 years of antithyroid drug treatment with TSH receptor autoantibodies that stayed positive. Persistent Graves' disease patients were compared with newly diagnosed Graves' disease patients by peripheral blood TCR sequencing and RNA sequencing. The study was registered as a clinical trial and conducted in China. A total of around 33 samples underwent TCR sequencing, from about 13 patients with persistent Graves' disease and about 20 patients with newly diagnosed Graves' disease. Antithyroid drugs had been taken for 8.5 to 11 years on average by persistent Graves' disease patients in the clinical cohort.

Library creation used multiplex PCR. The reads were generated on an Illumina HiSeq 4000. CDR3 regions were amplified by Arm-PCR with iRepertoire HTBI primers to construct TCR beta libraries. Gel purification was performed on PCR products prior to sequencing. The original methods were these. Gene usage analysis of CDR3 amino acid clonotypes used the roughly 60 TRBV and fewer than 15 TRBJ segments found across samples. COPE and FqMerger were used to merge the filtered high-quality paired reads into contigs. Contigs were aligned with BLAST to IMGT TRBV, TRBD and TRBJ reference genes, and CDR3 was defined per IMGT. Clonotypes above 0.1% frequency were classified as highly expanded clones. Repertoire diversity was measured by Shannon entropy, and V-J evenness by the Gini coefficient. A clonotype found in more than one individual was treated as public. TCRdb redid the processing of the public reads, applying fastp at Q25 and MiXCR, and retained in-frame beta chains. Each CDR3 protein gets just one entry, which takes the most common genes and DNA from the rows behind it. TCRdb, not the original authors, processed these V and J calls. This sample has approximately 440,000 distinct CDR3 sequences in its table, and 23% of those were observed once. The leading ten clones occupy approximately 25% of the sample.

The CDR3 holds 14 amino acids from the cysteine to the phenylalanine. Solely the CDR3 DNA is kept, with 42 bases framed from the first base. V lost 1 base and J lost 7 bases; the stretch between them is 13 bases long. The germline V gene (reference sequence) sets CDR1 to DFQATT and CDR2 to SNEGSKA. This clonotype occurred a few times. Its antigen has not been determined. No base-level quality is on record; no much larger clone is a single base apart. Overall results and qualifications from the work: Patients with persistent disease shared more public clonotypes (around 2,500) than newly diagnosed patients did (around 1,000). Lower TCR Shannon entropy and fewer highly expanded clones were observed in persistent Graves' disease patients than in newly diagnosed patients, which suggested clonal expansion. Sequencing and analysis were restricted to the TCR beta chain. Peripheral blood alone was examined, since thyroid tissue, which constituted the primary lesion, could not be accessed. The authors acknowledged the small sample size as a limitation that may reduce accuracy. Preferential use of TRBV28, TRBJ1-2 and TRBJ2-5 was observed in persistent disease, whereas TRBV20-1 and TRBJ2-1 were favored in newly diagnosed disease.

Read against the paper, the sample's time point label means: persistent/refractory GD, antithyroid drugs over 5 years with positive TRAb. For both TCR sequencing and RNA sequencing, RNA was extracted from PBMCs using TRIzol. The diagnosis of Graves' disease followed American Thyroid Association guidelines. Patients were recruited from an endocrinology department in Xi'an, China. From each patient, 8 to 10 milliliters of peripheral blood was collected into an EDTA anticoagulant tube. Ficoll Paque Plus density gradient separation was used to isolate PBMCs, and no additional T cell sorting was done. An Agilent 2100 Bioanalyzer and agarose gel were used to check RNA quality, and a NanoDrop 2000 was used to measure RNA concentration.

The chain links TRBV20-1 with TRBJ1-4; the D gene is perhaps TRBD1, from 6 matching bases. Specimen: peripheral blood mononuclear cells (PBMCs), collected when the disease was refractory, from a patient treated with antithyroid drugs. This clonotype was sampled from a female donor with Graves disease. The CDR3 amino acid sequence is: CSARGRRGFEKLFF. The DNA is as follows: TGCAGTGCTAGAGGACGTAGGGGGTTTGAAAAACTGTTTTTT.